The clone carrying this T cell receptor beta chain was recorded only once. What it binds is unknown. The CDR3 extends over 16 amino acids. CDR1 is MGHRA and CDR2 is YSYEKL in the germline V gene. Trimming stripped 4 bases from V and 5 bases from J, with 19 bases between. ViraFEST assay sequencing came after antigen-specific CD4+ T cells were expanded with viral peptide pools. At the end of about 9 days of culture, CD4+ T cells were isolated. The healthy vaccine recipients, who had no prior SARS-CoV-2 infection, showed negative nucleocapsid antibodies. The culture medium for a few million PBMC per well included roughly 10 IU/ml IL-2 and 9.5 to 10 ug/ml peptides. This record comes from a study of vaccination effects on CD4 cells after COVID-19. Findings and caveats of the study: Vaccine-induced clones in healthy vaccinees cross-reacted with common cold coronaviruses in only 1 of 255 cases.

TCRdb's copy holds only in-frame clones and misses some; the assay was immunoSEQ multiplex PCR. This table holds 50,000 to 65,000 clones, around 85% found once. The genes are TRBV4-1 and TRBJ2-3; D is uncertain. The sequence derives from a human donor who received a COVID-19 vaccine. The sequences come from CD4+ T cells from PBMCs cultured with HCoV-229E spike peptides, collected before COVID-19 vaccination. CDR3: CASSPLTTSEGDTQYF. The CDR3 DNA is TGCGCCAGCAGCCCCCTCACAACATCCGAAGGAGATACGCAGTATTTT.